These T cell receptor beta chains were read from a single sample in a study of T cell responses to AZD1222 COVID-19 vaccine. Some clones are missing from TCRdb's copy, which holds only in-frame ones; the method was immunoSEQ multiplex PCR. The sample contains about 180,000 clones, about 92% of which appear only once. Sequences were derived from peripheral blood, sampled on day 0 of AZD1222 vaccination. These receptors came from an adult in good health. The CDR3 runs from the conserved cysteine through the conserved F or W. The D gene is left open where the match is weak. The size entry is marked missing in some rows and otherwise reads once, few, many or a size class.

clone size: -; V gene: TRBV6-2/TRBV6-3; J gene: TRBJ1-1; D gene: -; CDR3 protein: CASSYALQGWNTEAFF; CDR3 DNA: TGTGCCAGCAGTTATGCTCTACAGGGATGGAACACTGAAGCTTTCTTT
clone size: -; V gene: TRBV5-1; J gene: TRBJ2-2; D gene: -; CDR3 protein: CASRTENTGELFF; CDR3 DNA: TGCGCCAGCAGGACGGAGAACACCGGGGAGCTGTTTTTT
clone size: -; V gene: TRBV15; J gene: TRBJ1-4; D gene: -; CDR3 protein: CATSEIQGANEKLFF; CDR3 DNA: TGTGCCACCAGCGAAATACAGGGAGCTAATGAAAAACTGTTTTTT
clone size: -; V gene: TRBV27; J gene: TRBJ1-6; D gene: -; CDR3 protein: CASSLIGLGSPLHF; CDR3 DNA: TGTGCCAGCAGCCTCATCGGGTTAGGTTCACCCCTCCACTTT
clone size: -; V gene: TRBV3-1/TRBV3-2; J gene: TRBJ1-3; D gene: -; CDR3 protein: CASSQAGPGSGNTIYF; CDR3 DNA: TGTGCCAGCAGCCAAGCCGGCCCGGGCTCTGGAAACACCATATATTTT
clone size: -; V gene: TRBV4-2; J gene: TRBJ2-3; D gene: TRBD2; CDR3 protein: CASSQLREATDTQYF; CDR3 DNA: TGTGCCAGCAGCCAATTACGGGAGGCCACAGATACGCAGTATTTT
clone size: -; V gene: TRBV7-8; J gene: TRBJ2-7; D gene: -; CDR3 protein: CASSSQGRAYEQYF; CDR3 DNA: TGTGCCAGCAGCTCGCAGGGCAGGGCCTACGAGCAGTACTTC
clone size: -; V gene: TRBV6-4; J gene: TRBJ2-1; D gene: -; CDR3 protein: CASSLASAGNNEQFF; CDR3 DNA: TGTGCCAGCAGTCTCGCTAGCGCTGGAAACAATGAGCAGTTCTTC
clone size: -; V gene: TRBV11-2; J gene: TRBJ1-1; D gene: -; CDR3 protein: CASSLGGHRNTEAFF; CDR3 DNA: TGTGCCAGCAGCTTAGGTGGGCACAGAAACACTGAAGCTTTCTTT
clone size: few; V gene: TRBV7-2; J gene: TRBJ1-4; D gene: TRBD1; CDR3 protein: CASSMTGVSNEKLFF; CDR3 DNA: TGTGCCAGCAGCATGACAGGGGTGTCTAATGAAAAACTGTTTTTT
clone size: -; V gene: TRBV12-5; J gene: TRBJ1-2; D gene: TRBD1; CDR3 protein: CASGLDLGTVANYGYTF; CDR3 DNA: TGTGCTAGTGGTTTGGACCTAGGGACAGTCGCTAACTATGGCTACACCTTC
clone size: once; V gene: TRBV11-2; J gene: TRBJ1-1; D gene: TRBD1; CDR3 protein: CASSLAYGQGTEAFF; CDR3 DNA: TGTGCCAGCAGCTTAGCTTACGGACAGGGGACTGAAGCTTTCTTT
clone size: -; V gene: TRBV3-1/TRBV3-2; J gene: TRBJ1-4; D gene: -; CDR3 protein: CASSQEVGRAREKLFF; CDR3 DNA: TGTGCCAGCAGCCAAGAAGTCGGCAGGGCTCGTGAAAAACTGTTTTTT
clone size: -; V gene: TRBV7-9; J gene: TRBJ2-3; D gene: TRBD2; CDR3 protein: CASSLAEGAGGPGDTQYF; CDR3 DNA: TGTGCCAGCAGCTTAGCGGAGGGGGCGGGAGGGCCCGGAGATACGCAGTATTTT
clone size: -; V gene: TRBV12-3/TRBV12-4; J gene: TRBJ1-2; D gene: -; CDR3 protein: CALEDIESGYTF; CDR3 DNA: TGTGCCCTAGAGGACATTGAATCGGGCTACACCTTC
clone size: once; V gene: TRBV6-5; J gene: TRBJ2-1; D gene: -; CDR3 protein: CASPGSGYNEQFF; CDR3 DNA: TGTGCCAGCCCGGGTAGCGGTTACAATGAGCAGTTCTTC
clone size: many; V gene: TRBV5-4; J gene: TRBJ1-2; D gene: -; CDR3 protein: CASSYSGGYTF; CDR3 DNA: TGTGCCAGCAGCTATAGCGGGGGCTACACCTTC
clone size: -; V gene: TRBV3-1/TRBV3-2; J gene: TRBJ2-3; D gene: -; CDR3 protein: CASSHEGLNTDTQYF; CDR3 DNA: TGTGCCAGCAGCCATGAGGGACTTAACACAGATACGCAGTATTTT
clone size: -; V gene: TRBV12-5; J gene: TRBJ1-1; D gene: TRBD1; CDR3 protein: CASGLTLGQANTEAFF; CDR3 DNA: TGTGCTAGTGGTTTGACCTTGGGACAGGCGAACACTGAAGCTTTCTTT
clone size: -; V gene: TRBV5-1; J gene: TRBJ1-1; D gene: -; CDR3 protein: CASSLDPAMNTEAFF; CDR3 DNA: TGCGCCAGCAGCTTGGACCCGGCGATGAACACTGAAGCTTTCTTT
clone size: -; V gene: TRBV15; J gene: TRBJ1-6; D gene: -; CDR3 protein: CATSRSRRSSYNSPLHF; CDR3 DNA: TGTGCCACCAGCAGAAGCAGGAGGAGCTCCTATAATTCACCCCTCCACTTT
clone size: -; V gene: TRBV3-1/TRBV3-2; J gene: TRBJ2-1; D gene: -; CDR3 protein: CASSQDWGAWQFF; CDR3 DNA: TGTGCCAGCAGCCAAGACTGGGGGGCATGGCAGTTCTTC
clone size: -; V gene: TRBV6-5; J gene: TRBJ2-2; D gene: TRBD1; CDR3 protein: CASTEQGANTGELFF; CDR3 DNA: TGTGCCAGCACGGAGCAGGGGGCGAACACCGGGGAGCTGTTTTTT
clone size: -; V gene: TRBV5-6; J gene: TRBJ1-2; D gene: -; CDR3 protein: CASSLNPRRTFYGYTF; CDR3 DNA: TGTGCCAGCAGCCTGAACCCGAGACGGACGTTTTATGGCTACACCTTC
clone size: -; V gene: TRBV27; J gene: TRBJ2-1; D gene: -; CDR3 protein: CASSLSRQKSNEQFF; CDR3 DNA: TGTGCCAGCAGTTTATCCCGGCAGAAGAGCAATGAGCAGTTCTTC
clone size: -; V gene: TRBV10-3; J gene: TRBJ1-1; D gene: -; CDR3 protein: CAIRREGTEAFF; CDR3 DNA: TGTGCCATCAGGCGGGAGGGGACTGAAGCTTTCTTT
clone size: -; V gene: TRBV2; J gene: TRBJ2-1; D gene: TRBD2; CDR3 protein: CASSENRAGTWSSTYNEQFF; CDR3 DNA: TGTGCCAGCAGTGAAAATAGAGCGGGAACTTGGAGTTCAACCTACAATGAGCAGTTCTTC
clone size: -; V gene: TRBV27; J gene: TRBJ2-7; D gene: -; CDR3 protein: CASSNTSYSYEQYF; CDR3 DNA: TGTGCCAGCAGTAACACTAGTTACTCCTACGAGCAGTACTTC
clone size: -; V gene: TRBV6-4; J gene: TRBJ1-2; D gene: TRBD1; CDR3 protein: CASSDSTGGYTF; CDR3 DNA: TGTGCCAGCAGTGACTCGACAGGGGGCTACACCTTC
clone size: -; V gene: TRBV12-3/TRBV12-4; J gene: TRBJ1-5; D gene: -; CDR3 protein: CASSTGRAQHF; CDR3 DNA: TGTGCCAGCAGTACCGGTCGGGCCCAGCATTTT
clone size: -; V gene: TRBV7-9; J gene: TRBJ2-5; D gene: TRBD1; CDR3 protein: CASSSGQYQETQYF; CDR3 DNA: TGTGCCAGCAGCTCGGGACAGTACCAAGAGACCCAGTACTTC
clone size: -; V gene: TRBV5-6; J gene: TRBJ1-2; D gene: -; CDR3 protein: CASSLDTGSYGYTF; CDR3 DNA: TGTGCCAGCAGCTTGGATACAGGGAGCTATGGCTACACCTTC
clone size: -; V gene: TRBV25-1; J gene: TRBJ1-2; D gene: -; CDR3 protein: CASSEWGENYGYTF; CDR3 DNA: TGTGCCAGCAGTGAATGGGGGGAAAACTATGGCTACACCTTC
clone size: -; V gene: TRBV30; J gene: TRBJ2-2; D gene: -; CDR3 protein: CAWRGGQQTGELFF; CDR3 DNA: TGTGCCTGGAGGGGGGGACAGCAAACCGGGGAGCTGTTTTTT
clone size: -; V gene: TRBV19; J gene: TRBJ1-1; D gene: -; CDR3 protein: CASSILESTEAFF; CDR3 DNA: TGTGCCAGTAGTATACTAGAGTCAACTGAAGCTTTCTTT
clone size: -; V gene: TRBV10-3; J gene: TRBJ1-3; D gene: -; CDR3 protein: CAISSRTVGNTIYF; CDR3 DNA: TGTGCCATCAGTTCGAGGACGGTCGGAAACACCATATATTTT
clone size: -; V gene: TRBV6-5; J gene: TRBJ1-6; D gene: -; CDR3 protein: CASRQVNSPLHF; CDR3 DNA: TGTGCCAGCAGGCAGGTGAATTCACCCCTCCACTTT
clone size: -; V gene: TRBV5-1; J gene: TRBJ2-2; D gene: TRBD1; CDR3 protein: CASSLAARQGGTGELFF; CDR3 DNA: TGCGCCAGCAGCTTGGCGGCAAGACAGGGCGGCACCGGGGAGCTGTTTTTT
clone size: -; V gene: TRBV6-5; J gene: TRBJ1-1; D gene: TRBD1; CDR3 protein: CASNQGQVYTEAFF; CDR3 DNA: TGTGCCAGCAACCAGGGACAGGTATACACTGAAGCTTTCTTT
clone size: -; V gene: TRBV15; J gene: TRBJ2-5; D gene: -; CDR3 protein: CATSRDSGHKETQYF; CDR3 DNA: TGTGCCACCAGCAGAGATAGTGGGCATAAAGAGACCCAGTACTTC
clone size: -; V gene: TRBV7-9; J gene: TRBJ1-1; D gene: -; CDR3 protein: CASRKQGRTNTEAFF; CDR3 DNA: TGTGCCAGCAGGAAGCAGGGGCGGACGAACACTGAAGCTTTCTTT
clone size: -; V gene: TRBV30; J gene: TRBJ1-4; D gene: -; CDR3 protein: CAWSVRGLANEKLFF; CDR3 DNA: TGTGCCTGGAGTGTTCGAGGGTTAGCTAATGAAAAACTGTTTTTT
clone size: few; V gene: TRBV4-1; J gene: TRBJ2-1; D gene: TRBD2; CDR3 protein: CASSQTRTSGSLDEQFF; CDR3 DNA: TGCGCCAGCAGCCAAACCCGGACTAGCGGGAGTTTGGATGAGCAGTTCTTC
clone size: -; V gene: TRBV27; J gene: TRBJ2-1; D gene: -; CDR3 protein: CASSPDYYSYNEQFF; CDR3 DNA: TGTGCCAGCAGCCCTGACTATTACAGCTACAATGAGCAGTTCTTC
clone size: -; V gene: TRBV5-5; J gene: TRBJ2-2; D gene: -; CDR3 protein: CASTKPAGGGGELFF; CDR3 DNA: TGTGCCAGCACCAAACCCGCTGGAGGGGGCGGGGAGCTGTTTTTT
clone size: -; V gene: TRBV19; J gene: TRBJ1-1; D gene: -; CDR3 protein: CASLGAEAFF; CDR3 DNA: TGTGCCAGTCTAGGGGCTGAAGCTTTCTTT
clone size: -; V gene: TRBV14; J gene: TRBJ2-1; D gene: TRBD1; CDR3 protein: CASRGTASYNEQFF; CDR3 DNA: TGTGCCAGCAGGGGGACAGCCTCCTACAATGAGCAGTTCTTC
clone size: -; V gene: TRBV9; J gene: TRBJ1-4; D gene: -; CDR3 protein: CASSVHNTGEKLFF; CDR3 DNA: TGTGCCAGCAGCGTACATAACACGGGAGAAAAACTGTTTTTT
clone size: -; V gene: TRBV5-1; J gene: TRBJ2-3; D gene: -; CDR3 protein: CASSPPGQLTDTQYF; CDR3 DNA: TGCGCCAGCAGCCCGCCCGGGCAACTCACAGATACGCAGTATTTT
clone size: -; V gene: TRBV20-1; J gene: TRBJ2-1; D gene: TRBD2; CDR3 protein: CSAGRINEQFF; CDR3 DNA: TGCAGTGCCGGGAGGATTAATGAGCAGTTCTTC
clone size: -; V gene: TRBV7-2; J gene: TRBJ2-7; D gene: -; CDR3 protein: CASSLEEGSEQYF; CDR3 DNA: TGTGCCAGCAGCTTAGAAGAGGGATCCGAGCAGTACTTC
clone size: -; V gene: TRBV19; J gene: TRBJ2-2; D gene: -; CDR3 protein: CASTRNANTGELFF; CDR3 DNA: TGTGCCAGTACCCGAAACGCGAACACCGGGGAGCTGTTTTTT
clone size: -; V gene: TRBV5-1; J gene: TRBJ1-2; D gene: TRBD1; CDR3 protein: CASSPRGQTYGYTF; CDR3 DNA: TGCGCCAGCAGCCCAAGGGGACAGACCTATGGCTACACCTTC